This T cell receptor beta chain originates from a study of T cells expressing NK-cell markers. Looking at the study overall: One of the eight sequenced donors was seronegative, whereas the other seven were HCMV-seropositive.

TCRdb reprocessed the 5' RACE reads, with one entry per CDR3 protein and no DNA. This table holds 550,000 to 600,000 distinct CDR3 sequences. This TCR came from a man younger than 35 in good health. The specimen was blood T cells: a sorted CD56 or NKG2C T cell subset, CD4+ or CD8+ T cells, or bulk PBMC T cells (not recorded which).

CDR3 residues: CASSFRDSEQFF. V gene TRBV5-4 combines with J gene TRBJ2-1; the TCRdb call, TRBD1, lacks DNA for checking. Germline V gene sequence: CDR1 SGHNT, CDR2 YYREEE (reference sequence). The CDR3 extends over 12 amino acids.